The rows below give T cell receptor beta chains drawn from one sample of a study of cytomegalovirus exposure and HLA in healthy donors. Profiled with immunoSEQ multiplex PCR; TCRdb holds only in-frame clones, not every one. The repertoire holds fewer than 250,000 clones, with more than 70% as singletons. The sequenced sample was PBMCs. The receptors shown here come from a woman in her thirties or forties in good health and CMV-seronegative. Both conserved end residues are part of each CDR3. D genes are given only for firm matches. Rows give clone size only sometimes, using once, few, many, or a class for an expanded clone.

clone_size: few; j_call: TRBJ2-3; v_call: TRBV11-1; d_call: TRBD2; cdr3_nt: TGTGCCAGCACACCCAAGGGACTAGCTTCAGATACGCAGTATTTT; cdr3_aa: CASTPKGLASDTQYF
clone_size: NA; j_call: TRBJ2-1; v_call: TRBV11-3; d_call: NA; cdr3_nt: TGTGCCAGCAGCCCTAAGGGGGAAAGGCTGATCTACAATGAGCAGTTCTTC; cdr3_aa: CASSPKGERLIYNEQFF
clone_size: NA; j_call: TRBJ2-1; v_call: TRBV9; d_call: NA; cdr3_nt: TGTGCCAGCAGCTCCCGGACTCCTTACAATGAGCAGTTCTTC; cdr3_aa: CASSSRTPYNEQFF
clone_size: NA; j_call: TRBJ2-2; v_call: TRBV2; d_call: NA; cdr3_nt: TGTGCCAGCTCAGGGGACACCGGGGAGCTGTTTTTT; cdr3_aa: CASSGDTGELFF
clone_size: NA; j_call: TRBJ2-3; v_call: TRBV15; d_call: NA; cdr3_nt: TGTGCCACCAGCAGGGACTACCCTAGCACAGATACGCAGTATTTT; cdr3_aa: CATSRDYPSTDTQYF
clone_size: NA; j_call: TRBJ2-3; v_call: TRBV9; d_call: NA; cdr3_nt: TGTGCCAGCAGCGTAGCGGGGGTACGGCGGACAGATACGCAGTATTTT; cdr3_aa: CASSVAGVRRTDTQYF
clone_size: NA; j_call: TRBJ2-5; v_call: TRBV7-2; d_call: TRBD1; cdr3_nt: TGTGCCAGCAGTCCAACGTCAGGGGGAGAGACCCAGTACTTC; cdr3_aa: CASSPTSGGETQYF
clone_size: NA; j_call: TRBJ2-1; v_call: TRBV7-3; d_call: NA; cdr3_nt: TGTGCCAGCAGCCAAGGGGGGGTCAATGAGCAGTTCTTC; cdr3_aa: CASSQGGVNEQFF
clone_size: NA; j_call: TRBJ2-2; v_call: TRBV6-5; d_call: TRBD1; cdr3_nt: TGTGCCAGCAGTTACGCAGGGGGCTCCGGGGAGCTGTTTTTT; cdr3_aa: CASSYAGGSGELFF
clone_size: NA; j_call: TRBJ1-4; v_call: TRBV5-8; d_call: NA; cdr3_nt: TGTGCCAGCAGCCGCGGGGGGCTGGCTAATGAAAAACTGTTTTTT; cdr3_aa: CASSRGGLANEKLFF
clone_size: NA; j_call: TRBJ1-3; v_call: TRBV4-2; d_call: NA; cdr3_nt: TGTGCCAGCAGCCATGCCGAACGACTCTCTGGAAACACCATATATTTT; cdr3_aa: CASSHAERLSGNTIYF
clone_size: NA; j_call: TRBJ2-1; v_call: TRBV6-5; d_call: TRBD2; cdr3_nt: TGTGCCAGCAGTTACTGGGCGGGAGTTAACAATGAGCAGTTCTTC; cdr3_aa: CASSYWAGVNNEQFF
clone_size: once; j_call: TRBJ1-4; v_call: TRBV28; d_call: TRBD1; cdr3_nt: TGTGCCAGCAGTCGTCCGGGACAGGGGGAGGAAAAACTGTTTTTT; cdr3_aa: CASSRPGQGEEKLFF
clone_size: NA; j_call: TRBJ2-1; v_call: TRBV27; d_call: TRBD2; cdr3_nt: TGTGCCAGCAGTCCCTCCAGACTGGGACTAGCGGGAGGGCCGAGCTCCTACAATGAGCAGTTCTTC; cdr3_aa: CASSPSRLGLAGGPSSYNEQFF
clone_size: NA; j_call: TRBJ1-1; v_call: TRBV11-3; d_call: NA; cdr3_nt: TGTGCCAGCAGCTTAGGGACAAATGAAGCTTTCTTT; cdr3_aa: CASSLGTNEAFF
clone_size: NA; j_call: TRBJ2-3; v_call: TRBV7-2; d_call: NA; cdr3_nt: TGTGCCAGCAGCCCAAGGGGACAAGGTGGCACAGATACGCAGTATTTT; cdr3_aa: CASSPRGQGGTDTQYF
clone_size: NA; j_call: TRBJ1-2; v_call: TRBV6-5; d_call: NA; cdr3_nt: TGTGCCAGCAGTTACTCCGGGACTCTTGGCTACACCTTC; cdr3_aa: CASSYSGTLGYTF
clone_size: few; j_call: TRBJ1-2; v_call: TRBV7-2; d_call: TRBD1; cdr3_nt: TGTGCCAGCGCAACAGGGGTAGGGAACTATGGCTACACCTTC; cdr3_aa: CASATGVGNYGYTF
clone_size: NA; j_call: TRBJ2-3; v_call: TRBV11-3; d_call: NA; cdr3_nt: TGTGCCAGCAGCTTAGGACACCGGGAAAGTACGCAGTATTTT; cdr3_aa: CASSLGHRESTQYF
clone_size: NA; j_call: TRBJ2-1; v_call: TRBV30; d_call: NA; cdr3_nt: TGTGCCTGGAGTGTACCGCCGGCCTACAATGAGCAGTTCTTC; cdr3_aa: CAWSVPPAYNEQFF
clone_size: NA; j_call: TRBJ2-2; v_call: TRBV18; d_call: TRBD1; cdr3_nt: TGTGCCAGCTCACGTGGGACAGAGAACACCGGGGAGCTGTTTTTT; cdr3_aa: CASSRGTENTGELFF
clone_size: NA; j_call: TRBJ1-2; v_call: TRBV6-5; d_call: TRBD1; cdr3_nt: TGTGCCAGCAGTCCGGGACAGGGGAACTATGGCTACACCTTC; cdr3_aa: CASSPGQGNYGYTF
clone_size: NA; j_call: TRBJ2-2; v_call: TRBV7-3; d_call: NA; cdr3_nt: TGTGCCAGCAGCTTAGGGACCGGGACACTAAATCCCGGGGAGCTGTTTTTT; cdr3_aa: CASSLGTGTLNPGELFF
clone_size: NA; j_call: TRBJ1-2; v_call: TRBV6-6; d_call: NA; cdr3_nt: TGTGCCAGCAGTTACTCGCCACCACAGGGATATGGCTACACCTTC; cdr3_aa: CASSYSPPQGYGYTF
clone_size: NA; j_call: TRBJ2-3; v_call: TRBV5-1; d_call: TRBD2; cdr3_nt: TGCGCCAGCAGCCCCACGACTAGCGGGATCAAGGATACGCAGTATTTT; cdr3_aa: CASSPTTSGIKDTQYF
clone_size: NA; j_call: TRBJ2-2; v_call: TRBV7-9; d_call: TRBD1; cdr3_nt: TGTGCCAGCAGCTCGGACAGGTTCAACACCGGGGAGCTGTTTTTT; cdr3_aa: CASSSDRFNTGELFF
clone_size: NA; j_call: TRBJ2-7; v_call: TRBV6-5; d_call: NA; cdr3_nt: TGTGCCAGCACCCGAACGGCTGGCGGCGGGCAGTACTTC; cdr3_aa: CASTRTAGGGQYF
clone_size: NA; j_call: TRBJ1-5; v_call: TRBV2; d_call: NA; cdr3_nt: TGTGCCAGCAGTCTGGACAGAAACAATCAGCCCCAGCATTTT; cdr3_aa: CASSLDRNNQPQHF
clone_size: NA; j_call: TRBJ1-1; v_call: TRBV7-9; d_call: TRBD1; cdr3_nt: TGTGCCAGCAGCGCTGGGACAGCCATGAACACTGAAGCTTTCTTT; cdr3_aa: CASSAGTAMNTEAFF